Below are 5 T cell receptor beta chains sequenced from a single sample in a study of early T cells in non-severe SARS-CoV-2 infection. Each CDR3 protein is one row after TCRdb ran MiXCR on the 5' RACE reads. The sample consists of under 70,000 distinct CDR3 sequences, about 7.6% of them appearing once. This sample comprised whole blood, obtained at baseline. The receptors were sampled from an adult who was a healthcare worker with PCR-confirmed SARS-CoV-2 infection or an uninfected control (not recorded which).

This clonotype has at least ten counts. The rearrangement links TRBV10-3 to TRBJ2-3, with D perhaps TRBD2 (5 bases). This CDR3 has 13 amino acids. Between the trimmed V and J ends, which lost 9 bases and 0 bases, there was a span of 10 bases. Germline V lookup: CDR1 ENHRY, CDR2 SYGVKD. The DNA of the CDR3 is TGTGCCATGAGGGTAACGAGCACAGATACGCAGTATTTT. This codes for CAMRVTSTDTQYF.

The table lists this clonotype with a few counts. The rearrangement joins TRBV29-1 to TRBJ2-7; the match to TRBD1 covers 10 bases. V gave up 6 bases and J gave up 4 bases; unmatched junction bases: 9. The germline gives CDR1 SQVTM, CDR2 ANQGSEA. This CDR3 has 14 residues. CDR3 DNA sequence: TGCAGCGTAGGAATAGACAGGGGGCTATACGAGCAGTACTTC. Its translation: CSVGIDRGLYEQYF.

This clonotype was recorded many times. The V gene is TRBV7-2, the J gene TRBJ2-2; perhaps TRBD2 as D (5 bases). The CDR3 has 17 amino acids. Germline assignment: CDR1 SGHTA and CDR2 FQGNSA. Trimming left V 4 bases short and J 5 bases short, with 20 bases between. CDR3 DNA sequence: TGTGCCAGCAGCTCAAGGGTCTCTCCCTCGGGGACCGGGGAGCTGTTTTTT. It codes for CASSSRVSPSGTGELFF.

In this sample, this clonotype turned up many times. This chain uses TRBV12-3 or TRBV12-4 with TRBJ2-5, with a weak D call TRBD2 (6 bases). There are 14 residues in the CDR3. Trimming removed 3 bases at V and 5 bases at J, with 13 bases between. CDR3 sequence (DNA): TGTGCCAGCAGTTTGGGGAGGACCGGGGAGACCCAGTACTTC. Translated: CASSLGRTGETQYF.

This clonotype was counted at least ten times. This sequence joins TRBV29-1 and TRBJ2-5; no clear D gene. The CDR3 sequence is 14 residues long. The ends were cut back, 4 bases at V and 2 bases at J, with 14 bases in the middle. The germline V gene encodes CDR1 SQVTM and CDR2 ANQGSEA. In DNA, the CDR3 is TGCAGCGTTGCGTCAAGGGTGAGGCAAGAGACCCAGTACTTC. Its translation is CSVASRVRQETQYF.